The present T cell receptor beta chain was sequenced within a study of CD8 T cells in ankylosing spondylitis. Remarks on this clonotype: Its specificity is unknown.

V shed 1 base and J shed 4 bases, with 4 bases lying between them. Per the germline V gene, CDR1 is DFQATT and CDR2 is SNEGSKA (reference sequence). The CDR3 extends over 11 amino acids. Library preparation for TCR beta used quantitative 5'-RACE with molecular barcodes. Each CDR3 protein is one row after TCRdb ran MiXCR on the 5' RACE reads. This table has approximately 350,000 distinct CDR3 sequences, 20% appearing once. Study-wide results and caveats: Made up of several highly homologous variants, a TCR beta motif appeared characteristic of ankylosing spondylitis blood.

The clonotype originates from a male donor with ankylosing spondylitis or in good health (not recorded which). The sample consisted of blood, either unsorted or a sorted T cell fraction (not recorded which). J is TRBJ2-5 and V is TRBV20-1; D gene uncertain. The CDR3 is CSARVTETQYF. The CDR3 nucleotides read TGCAGTGCTAGAGTTACAGAGACCCAGTACTTC.